The entry that follows covers one TCR beta chain sequence. Its antigen is unknown. The read is 3 residues too short to cover the CDR3 end, so that end is filled in from the germline J gene. The source of the sample is a study of T cell clonality in common variable immunodeficiency. General observations from the study: Fewer TCRbeta clones were shared among CVID subjects than controls. Common variable immunodeficiency TCR beta sequences reportedly had fewer deletions and N-nucleotide insertions.

The CDR3 length is 13 residues. Germline trimming cut 4 bases from V and 6 bases from J; bases unmatched to any gene: 5. Looked up from germline, CDR1 is ENHRY and CDR2 is SYGVKD. The table came from immunoSEQ multiplex PCR; TCRdb's copy has only in-frame clones and leaves some out. This repertoire holds about 26,000 clones, and none appear only once. For at least one year, all CVID subjects received replacement immunoglobulin. This chain links TRBV10-3 with TRBJ2-7; the match to TRBD2 covers 8 bases. The specimen sequenced was peripheral blood mononuclear cells. The TCR was taken from a human donor with common variable immunodeficiency. The DNA read from the CDR3 is TGTGCCATCAGTGTGGGGACTAGTCGCGAG. Amino acids: CAISVGTSRE. The entire CDR3 protein is CAISVGTSREQYF.